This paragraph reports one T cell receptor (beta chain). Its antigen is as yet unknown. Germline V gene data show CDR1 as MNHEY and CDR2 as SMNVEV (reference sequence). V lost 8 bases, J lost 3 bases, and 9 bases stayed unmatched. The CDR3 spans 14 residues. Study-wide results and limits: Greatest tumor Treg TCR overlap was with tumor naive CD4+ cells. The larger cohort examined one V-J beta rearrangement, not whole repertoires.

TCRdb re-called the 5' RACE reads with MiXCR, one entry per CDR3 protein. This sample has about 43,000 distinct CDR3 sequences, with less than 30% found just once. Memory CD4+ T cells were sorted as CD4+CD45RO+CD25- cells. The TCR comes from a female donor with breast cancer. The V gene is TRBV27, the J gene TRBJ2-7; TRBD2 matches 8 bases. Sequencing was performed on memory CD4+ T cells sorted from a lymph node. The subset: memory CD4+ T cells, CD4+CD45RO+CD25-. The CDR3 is CASAPAGVLYEQYF. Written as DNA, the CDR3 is TGTGCCAGCGCCCCAGCGGGAGTCCTCTACGAGCAGTACTTC.